This T cell receptor (beta chain) was retrieved from a study of OX40 agonist ivuxolimab in advanced cancers. The method was immunoSEQ multiplex PCR; TCRdb's version includes in-frame clones alone and lacks a portion of them. The data show about 58,000 clones, roughly 77% seen once. Overall study results and limits: Partial responders receiving 0.1-3.0 mg/kg showed among the lowest clonal expansion.

The CDR3 covers 16 residues. V shed 4 bases and J shed 7 bases, with 17 bases lying between them. The V gene's germline CDR1 is LGHNA and CDR2 YNFKEQ. Comments on this clone: Its antigen is as yet unknown.

This TCR was sampled from an adult with an advanced solid tumor such as melanoma, head and neck, liver or kidney cancer. The chain uses TRBV4-2 and TRBJ1-6; D is ambiguous. The sequenced sample was CD4+ or CD8+ T cells sorted from blood, obtained in a trial of the OX40 agonist ivuxolimab. This CDR3 reads CASSPRDLDGNSPLHF. CDR3 nucleotide sequence: TGTGCCAGCAGCCCCCGAGATCTGGACGGGAATTCACCCCTCCACTTT.